Listed below are T cell receptor beta chains from one sample, sequenced in a study of T cells after yellow fever vaccination. TCRdb ran MiXCR on the 5' RACE reads and lists one entry per CDR3 protein. The sample consists of about 320,000 distinct CDR3 sequences, under 15% of them appearing once. Sequenced here: CD4+ T cells sorted from PBMCs, sampled 15 days after the yellow fever booster vaccination. The receptors stem from a man younger than 35 who received the YFV17D yellow fever vaccine. The CDR3 runs from the conserved cysteine through the conserved F or W.

v_call	j_call	cdr3_aa
TRBV6-2/TRBV6-3	TRBJ2-1	CASTPYGRGGYYEQFF
TRBV20-1	TRBJ1-2	CSARDPVENGYTF
TRBV12-3/TRBV12-4	TRBJ1-1	CASSLPVNTEAFF
TRBV5-6	TRBJ2-5	CASSSTRGGFKETQYF
TRBV7-9	TRBJ2-3	CASSGGTSGHTQYF
TRBV7-2	TRBJ1-4	CASSLDQGNNEKLFF
TRBV7-2	TRBJ1-1	CASSLRMNTEAFF
TRBV7-2	TRBJ2-3	CASSRQGGLQVTQYF
TRBV7-2	TRBJ2-6	CASSLFGTGANVLTF
TRBV12-5	TRBJ2-2	CASGLGRPNTGELFF
TRBV7-2	TRBJ1-1	CASKLTLGLEASF
TRBV6-2/TRBV6-3	TRBJ1-5	CASSPRQGANQPQHF
TRBV12-3/TRBV12-4	TRBJ1-4	CASSGGSSDEKLFF
TRBV18	TRBJ2-2	CASSPRANTGELFF
TRBV18	TRBJ1-1	CASSPPGTGETEAFF
TRBV12-3/TRBV12-4	TRBJ1-1	CASSLAEGAEAFF
TRBV6-6	TRBJ1-2	CASKPGASKRGYTF
TRBV5-8	TRBJ2-1	CASSPWTGRISYNEQFF
TRBV10-2	TRBJ2-7	CAAKGRVYEQYF
TRBV11-2	TRBJ1-2	CASSLGAGGNGYTF
TRBV27	TRBJ2-2	CARSGTGGTGELFF
TRBV18	TRBJ2-1	CASSLQGGLNEQFF
TRBV6-6	TRBJ1-1	CASSAGTTYTEAFF
TRBV29-1	TRBJ1-1	CSVDKDTEAFF
TRBV7-9	TRBJ2-1	CAGENEQFF
TRBV18	TRBJ2-1	CASSPQSGVYNEQFF
TRBV18	TRBJ2-2	CASSPDQSGELFF
TRBV7-6	TRBJ2-1	CASSHSGGASNEQFF
TRBV7-9	TRBJ2-3	CASSLRTSPLSGTQYF
TRBV12-3/TRBV12-4	TRBJ2-5	CASSLVWAGGNLETQYF
TRBV6-1	TRBJ2-3	CASSASLVTQYF
TRBV5-4	TRBJ2-5	CASTEDRQTQYF
TRBV7-2	TRBJ1-1	CASSFLGVRAPNTEAFF
TRBV30	TRBJ1-1	CAWSVVSNTEAFF
TRBV5-1	TRBJ2-5	CASSLTTQRGGETQYF
TRBV19	TRBJ1-5	CASSAPGHNQPQHF
TRBV6-5	TRBJ1-5	CASSSGDRIQPQHF
TRBV5-1	TRBJ1-1	CASSLETPRANTEAFF
TRBV12-3/TRBV12-4	TRBJ2-5	CASSLGGESETQYF
TRBV5-4	TRBJ1-2	CASSSLGGGTYGYTF
TRBV5-1	TRBJ1-1	CASSFREWGLRGTEAFF
TRBV20-1	TRBJ1-2	CSAEDRGTDGYTF
TRBV4-1	TRBJ2-2	CASSQAGRGRTGELFF
TRBV4-2	TRBJ2-1	CASSQNLGGRGSNEQFF
TRBV12-3/TRBV12-4	TRBJ1-3	CASNRDRAQGNTIYF
TRBV7-2	TRBJ2-1	CASSGYSNEQFF
TRBV7-2	TRBJ2-5	CASSLGVAGYLETQYF
TRBV20-1	TRBJ1-1	CSAVGQARTEAFF
TRBV6-5	TRBJ1-5	CASTARAGGSNQPQHF
TRBV6-2/TRBV6-3	TRBJ2-1	CASRKGLAYNEQFF
TRBV10-3	TRBJ2-3	CAISEGLADTTSTDTQYF
TRBV7-9	TRBJ2-7	CASSAPAGVGEQYF
TRBV7-2	TRBJ2-3	CASSLESSGGDTQYF
TRBV28	TRBJ1-5	CASSPGGSRPQHF
TRBV6-2/TRBV6-3	TRBJ2-5	CASRRTRPGIETQYF
TRBV6-5	TRBJ1-1	CASSYQTGGLTEAFF
TRBV28	TRBJ2-2	CASITNRGRITGELFF